This is a list of T cell receptor beta chains from one sample in a study of vaccination and CD4 T cells after COVID-19. TCRdb re-called the PCR reads through MiXCR, storing one row per CDR3 protein. This table has about 4,000 distinct CDR3 sequences, around two fifths appearing once. For these TCRs, the target antigens are not known. Sequenced input: CD4+ T cells from blood, cultured in vitro. These receptors all come from a human donor who had recovered from COVID-19. Each CDR3 is given with its conserved first and last residue. Each record gives: V gene, D gene, J gene, clone size, CDR3 protein, CDR3 DNA. A D gene is named only where the DNA matches it firmly. Clone size is not always given. Where it is, it says once, few, many or a class for expanded clones.

v_call: TRBV9; d_call: TRBD2; j_call: TRBJ2-1; clone_size: medium-sized; cdr3_aa: CASSLLAVPYNEQFF; cdr3_nt: TGTGCCAGCAGCTTACTAGCGGTTCCCTACAATGAGCAGTTCTTC
v_call: TRBV5-4; d_call: TRBD2; j_call: TRBJ2-7; clone_size: once; cdr3_aa: CASSPGGGLNSYEQYF; cdr3_nt: TGTGCCAGCAGCCCTGGGGGGGGACTGAACTCCTACGAGCAGTACTTC
v_call: TRBV6-1; d_call: NA; j_call: TRBJ2-7; clone_size: NA; cdr3_aa: CASSKDIVRAYEQYF; cdr3_nt: TGTGCCAGCAGCAAGGACATCGTGAGAGCCTACGAGCAGTACTTC
v_call: TRBV20-1; d_call: TRBD2; j_call: TRBJ2-1; clone_size: few; cdr3_aa: CSAPRTSPKNEQFF; cdr3_nt: TGCAGTGCTCCAAGGACTAGCCCGAAAAATGAGCAGTTCTTC
v_call: TRBV27; d_call: NA; j_call: TRBJ1-5; clone_size: few; cdr3_aa: CASMELGDNNQPQHF; cdr3_nt: TGTGCCAGCATGGAGTTAGGGGACAACAATCAGCCCCAGCATTTT
v_call: TRBV6-1; d_call: NA; j_call: TRBJ1-1; clone_size: NA; cdr3_aa: CASSQNEAGEVNTEAFF; cdr3_nt: TGTGCCAGCAGTCAAAATGAGGCAGGGGAGGTGAACACTGAAGCTTTCTTT
v_call: TRBV7-6; d_call: TRBD2; j_call: TRBJ2-3; clone_size: NA; cdr3_aa: CASSLERGRTQYF; cdr3_nt: TGTGCCAGCAGCTTAGAGCGGGGGAGAACGCAGTATTTT
v_call: TRBV12-3/TRBV12-4; d_call: TRBD2; j_call: TRBJ2-3; clone_size: few; cdr3_aa: CASRRSGVTDTQYF; cdr3_nt: TGTGCCAGCAGACGTAGCGGGGTCACAGATACGCAGTATTTT
v_call: TRBV7-3; d_call: TRBD1; j_call: TRBJ2-1; clone_size: once; cdr3_aa: CASSSGTETNEQFF; cdr3_nt: TGTGCCAGCAGCTCCGGGACAGAAACTAATGAGCAGTTCTTC
v_call: TRBV12-3/TRBV12-4; d_call: TRBD2; j_call: TRBJ2-5; clone_size: once; cdr3_aa: CASTLALAGTSYQETQYF; cdr3_nt: TGTGCCAGCACCCTGGCTCTAGCGGGAACTAGTTACCAAGAGACCCAGTACTTC
v_call: TRBV11-3; d_call: TRBD2; j_call: TRBJ2-3; clone_size: few; cdr3_aa: CASSLAGGLGDTQYF; cdr3_nt: TGTGCCAGCAGCTTAGCGGGGGGGCTGGGTGACACGCAGTATTTT
v_call: TRBV27; d_call: TRBD2; j_call: TRBJ2-7; clone_size: few; cdr3_aa: CASSPFWVGGVF; cdr3_nt: TGTGCCAGCAGTCCCTTTTGGGTGGGGGGGGTTTTC
v_call: TRBV12-3/TRBV12-4; d_call: NA; j_call: TRBJ1-5; clone_size: NA; cdr3_aa: CASSVGTAFQAQHF; cdr3_nt: TGTGCCAGCAGTGTCGGGACTGCCTTTCAGGCCCAGCATTTT
v_call: TRBV15; d_call: NA; j_call: TRBJ1-2; clone_size: NA; cdr3_aa: CATSQLRGASNYGYTF; cdr3_nt: TGTGCCACCAGCCAACTACGGGGGGCTTCTAACTATGGCTACACCTTC